This T cell receptor beta chain was recorded in a study of identical twins. With 6 bases removed from V and 3 bases from J, the gap between germline ends came to 14 bases. Looked up from germline, CDR1 is MNHEY and CDR2 is SMNVEV (reference sequence). CDR3 length: 14 residues. TCRdb analysed the 5' RACE reads with MiXCR anew, one entry per CDR3 protein. This repertoire shows over 500,000 distinct CDR3 sequences, under 25% found once; its top ten account for about 0.91%. These data also formed part of another study, on T cells expressing NK-cell markers.

V is TRBV27 and J is TRBJ1-2, with a possible D match to TRBD1 (6 bases). This TCR was recovered from a woman under 30 in good health. What was sequenced was CD4+ T cells sorted from blood. As DNA, the CDR3 is TGTGCCAGCAGACTAAATCAGGGGTACTATGGCTACACCTTC. Its protein is CASRLNQGYYGYTF.